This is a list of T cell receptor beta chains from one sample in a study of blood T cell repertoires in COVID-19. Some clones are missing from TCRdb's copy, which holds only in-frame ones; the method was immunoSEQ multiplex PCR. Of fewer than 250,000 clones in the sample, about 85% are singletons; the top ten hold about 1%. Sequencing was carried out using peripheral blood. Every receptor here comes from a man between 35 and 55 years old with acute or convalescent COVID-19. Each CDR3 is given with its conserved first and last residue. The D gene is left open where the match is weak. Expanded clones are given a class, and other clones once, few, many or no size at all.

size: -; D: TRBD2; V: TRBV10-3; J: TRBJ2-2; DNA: TGTGCCATCGGCGGGGGGGCAAAGAACACCGGGGAGCTGTTTTTT; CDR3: CAIGGGAKNTGELFF
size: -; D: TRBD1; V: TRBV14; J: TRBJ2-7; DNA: TGTGCCAGCAGCCGACCAAACAGGGGTGCCTACGAGCAGTACTTC; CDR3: CASSRPNRGAYEQYF
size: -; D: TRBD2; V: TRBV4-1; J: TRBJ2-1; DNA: TGCGCCAGCAGCCAAGACGCCGGGACTAGCGGGGCCAATGAGCAGTTCTTC; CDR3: CASSQDAGTSGANEQFF
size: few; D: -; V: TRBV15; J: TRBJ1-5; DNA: TGTGCCACCAGCAGCCCAGGGCAGCCCCAGCATTTT; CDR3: CATSSPGQPQHF
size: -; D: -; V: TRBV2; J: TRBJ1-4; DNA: TGTGCCAGTACCTACAGGAATGAAAAACTGTTTTTT; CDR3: CASTYRNEKLFF
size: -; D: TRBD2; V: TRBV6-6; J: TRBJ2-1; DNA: TGTGCCAGCAGCCTAGCGGGGGACTCGGTATACAATGAGCAGTTCTTC; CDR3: CASSLAGDSVYNEQFF
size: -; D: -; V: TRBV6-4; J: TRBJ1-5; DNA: TGTGCCAGCAGCCCCCATAGCAATCAGCCCCAGCATTTT; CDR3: CASSPHSNQPQHF
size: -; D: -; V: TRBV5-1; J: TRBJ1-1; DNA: TGCGCCAGCAGCTTGGATGGGGGCGAAGCTTTCTTT; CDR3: CASSLDGGEAFF
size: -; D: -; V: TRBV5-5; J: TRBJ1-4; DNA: TGTGCCAGCAGCCACGGACTGGGGTACGAAAAACTGTTTTTT; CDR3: CASSHGLGYEKLFF
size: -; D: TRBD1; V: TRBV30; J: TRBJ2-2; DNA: TGTGCCTGGAAACAGGGGTACAACACCGGGGAGCTGTTTTTT; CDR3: CAWKQGYNTGELFF
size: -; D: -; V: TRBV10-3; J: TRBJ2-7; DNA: TGTGCCATCAGTGAGTCGGGGGGTTTGAGCGAGCAGTACTTC; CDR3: CAISESGGLSEQYF
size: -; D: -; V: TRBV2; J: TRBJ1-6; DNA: TGTGCCAGCAGTGAAATCGGACCTCACGGAGGATCACCCCTCCACTTT; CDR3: CASSEIGPHGGSPLHF
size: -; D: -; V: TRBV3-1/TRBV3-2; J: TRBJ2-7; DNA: TGTGCCAGCAGCCTCGGGGAGGAGCAGTACTTC; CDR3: CASSLGEEQYF
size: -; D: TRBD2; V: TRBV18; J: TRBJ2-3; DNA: TGTGCCAGCTCACCTCAGCAAACTAGCGGTACTAGCACAGATACGCAGTATTTT; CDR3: CASSPQQTSGTSTDTQYF
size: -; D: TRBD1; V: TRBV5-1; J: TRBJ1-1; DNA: TGCGCCAGCAGCACCCGACAGGGGGCTCTCGGAAACACTGAAGCTTTCTTT; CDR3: CASSTRQGALGNTEAFF
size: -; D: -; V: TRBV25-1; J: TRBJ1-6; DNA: TGTGCCAGCAGGGAAATCGGTTCACCCCTCCACTTT; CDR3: CASREIGSPLHF
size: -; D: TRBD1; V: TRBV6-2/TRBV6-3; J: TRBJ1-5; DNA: TGTGCCAGCAGTTCAAGAGACAGGGATAGCAATCAGCCCCAGCATTTT; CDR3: CASSSRDRDSNQPQHF
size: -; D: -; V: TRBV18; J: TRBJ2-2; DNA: TGTGCCAGCTCACCCCAAGTCACCCGCGCGAACACCGGGGAGCTGTTTTTT; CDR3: CASSPQVTRANTGELFF
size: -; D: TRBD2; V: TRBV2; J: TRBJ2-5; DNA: TGTGCCAGCAGCGCGGGGGTGGGGGAGACCCAGTACTTC; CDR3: CASSAGVGETQYF
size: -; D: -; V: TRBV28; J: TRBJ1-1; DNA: TGTGCCAGCAGTTCGCCCCCGGGGACTGAAGCTTTCTTT; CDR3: CASSSPPGTEAFF
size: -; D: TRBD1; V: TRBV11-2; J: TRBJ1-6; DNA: TGTGCCAGCAGCTTAGAACCGGGACAGCCAAATTCACCCCTCCACTTT; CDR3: CASSLEPGQPNSPLHF
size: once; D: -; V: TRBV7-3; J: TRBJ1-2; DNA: TGTGCCAGCAGCCCCACAGGGCAGGGCGAAGGCTACACCTTC; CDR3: CASSPTGQGEGYTF
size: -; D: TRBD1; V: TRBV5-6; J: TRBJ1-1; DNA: TGTGCCAGCAGCTTGCCCCCACACAGGGGGAGGGGCACTGAAGCTTTCTTT; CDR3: CASSLPPHRGRGTEAFF
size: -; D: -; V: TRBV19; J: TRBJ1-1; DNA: TGTGCCAGTAGTATCAGCCTGGGAGACACTGAAGCTTTCTTT; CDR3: CASSISLGDTEAFF
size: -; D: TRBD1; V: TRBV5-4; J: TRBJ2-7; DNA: TGTGCCAGCAGCCCCGGACAGGTTACCTACGAGCAGTACTTC; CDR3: CASSPGQVTYEQYF
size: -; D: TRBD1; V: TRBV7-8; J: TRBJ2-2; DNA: TGTGCCAGCAGCTCCCCTCCCTGGGACAGGGCTCCCGGGCAGCTGTTTTTT; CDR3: CASSSPPWDRAPGQLFF
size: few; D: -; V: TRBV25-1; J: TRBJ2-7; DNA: TGTGCCAGCAGTGAATATGGAGGCGAGCAGTACTTC; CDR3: CASSEYGGEQYF
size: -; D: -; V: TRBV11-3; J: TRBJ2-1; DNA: TGTGCCAGCAGCTCGGGACAAAATGATGAGCAGTTCTTC; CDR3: CASSSGQNDEQFF
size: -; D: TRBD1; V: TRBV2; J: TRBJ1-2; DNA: TGTGCCAGCGGAGGACAGGGAAACTATGGCTACACCTTC; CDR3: CASGGQGNYGYTF
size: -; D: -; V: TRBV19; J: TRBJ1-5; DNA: TGTGCCAGTACCGCAGATAGCAATCAGCCCCAGCATTTT; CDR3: CASTADSNQPQHF
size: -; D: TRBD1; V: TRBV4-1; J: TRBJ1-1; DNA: TGCGCCAGCAGCCTGGACAGGGTAATGAACACTGAAGCTTTCTTT; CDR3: CASSLDRVMNTEAFF
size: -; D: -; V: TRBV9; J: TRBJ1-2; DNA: TGTGCCAGCAGCGTGTGGGATGGAGGGGACTATGGCTACACCTTC; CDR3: CASSVWDGGDYGYTF
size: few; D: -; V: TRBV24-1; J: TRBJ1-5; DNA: TGTGCCACCAGTCGGGGTGGCAATCAGCCCCAGCATTTT; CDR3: CATSRGGNQPQHF
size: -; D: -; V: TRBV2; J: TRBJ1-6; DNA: TGTGCCAGCGGGTCGGGACATAGTAATTCACCCCTCCACTTT; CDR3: CASGSGHSNSPLHF
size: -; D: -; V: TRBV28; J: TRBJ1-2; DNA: TGTGCCAGCAGTGGTACGGGACACCATGGCTACACCTTC; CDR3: CASSGTGHHGYTF
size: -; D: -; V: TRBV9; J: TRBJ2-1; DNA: TGTGCCAGCAGCGTAGGCGAGTACAATGAGCAGTTCTTC; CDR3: CASSVGEYNEQFF
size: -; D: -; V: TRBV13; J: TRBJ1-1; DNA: TGTGCCAGCAGCTTAGGGGGCCTTAACACTGAAGCTTTCTTT; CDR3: CASSLGGLNTEAFF
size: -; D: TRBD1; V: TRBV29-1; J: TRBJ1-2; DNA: TGCAGCGGGGACCCGGGACAGGGGGGGTATGGCTACACCTTC; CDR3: CSGDPGQGGYGYTF
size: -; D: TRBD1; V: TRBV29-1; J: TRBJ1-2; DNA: TGCAGCGTTGACCCCGGACAGGTCGGCTACACCTTC; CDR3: CSVDPGQVGYTF
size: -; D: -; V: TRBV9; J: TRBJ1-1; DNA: TGTGCCAGCAGCGTAGGGGGACTTAAGAACACTGAAGCTTTCTTT; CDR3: CASSVGGLKNTEAFF
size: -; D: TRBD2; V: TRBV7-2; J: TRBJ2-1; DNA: TGTGCCAGCAGCTTACTAGCGGGGGATTTCTATGAGCAGTTCTTC; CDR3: CASSLLAGDFYEQFF
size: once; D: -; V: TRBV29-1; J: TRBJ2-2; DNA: TGCAGCGTTAACAGGAACACCGGGGAGCTGTTTTTT; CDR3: CSVNRNTGELFF
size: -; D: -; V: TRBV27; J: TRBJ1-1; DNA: TGTGCCAGCAGGAAACAGCCTAACACTGAAGCTTTCTTT; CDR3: CASRKQPNTEAFF
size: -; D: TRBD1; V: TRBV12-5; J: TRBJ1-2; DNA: TGTGCTAGTGGTCTCGGACAGGGGGGTGCCTATGGCTACACCTTC; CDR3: CASGLGQGGAYGYTF
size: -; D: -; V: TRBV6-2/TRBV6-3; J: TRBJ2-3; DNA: TGTGCCAGCAGTTCCTCGGGGGCTTCAGATACGCAGTATTTT; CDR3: CASSSSGASDTQYF
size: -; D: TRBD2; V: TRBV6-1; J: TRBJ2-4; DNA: TGTGCCAGCAGTGAAATAGCGGGGGGGCCGGGAAACATTCAGTACTTC; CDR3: CASSEIAGGPGNIQYF
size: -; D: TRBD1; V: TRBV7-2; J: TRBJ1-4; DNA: TGTGCCAGCAGCTTTCGGGACAGCGGAGAAAAACTGTTTTTT; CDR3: CASSFRDSGEKLFF
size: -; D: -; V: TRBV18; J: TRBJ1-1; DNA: TGTGCCAGCGTCCAGGGGAAAAACACTGAAGCTTTCTTT; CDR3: CASVQGKNTEAFF
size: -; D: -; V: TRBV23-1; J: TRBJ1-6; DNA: TGCGCCAGCAGTAACGACAGTTCGGGTTCACCCCTCCACTTT; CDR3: CASSNDSSGSPLHF
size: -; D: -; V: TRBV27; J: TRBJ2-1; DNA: TGTGCCAGCAGTTTATCCGACACAGACAATGAGCAGTTCTTC; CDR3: CASSLSDTDNEQFF
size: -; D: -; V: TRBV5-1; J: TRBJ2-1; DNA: TGCGCCAGCAGCCCCCAGGGCTACAATGAGCAGTTCTTC; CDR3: CASSPQGYNEQFF
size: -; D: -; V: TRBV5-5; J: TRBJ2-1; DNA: TGTGCCAGCAGCTTGAACAACAATGAGCAGTTCTTC; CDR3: CASSLNNNEQFF
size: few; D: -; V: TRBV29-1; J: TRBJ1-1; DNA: TGCAGCGTTACAGGGACGAGGAACACTGAAGCTTTCTTT; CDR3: CSVTGTRNTEAFF
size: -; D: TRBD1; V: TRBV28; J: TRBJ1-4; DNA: TGTGCCAGCAGTTCCGGACAGGGGTTTGGTGAAAAACTGTTTTTT; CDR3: CASSSGQGFGEKLFF
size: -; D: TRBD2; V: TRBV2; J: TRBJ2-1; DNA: TGTGCCAGCGCTGCTAGCGGTGGCTACAATGAGCAGTTCTTC; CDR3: CASAASGGYNEQFF
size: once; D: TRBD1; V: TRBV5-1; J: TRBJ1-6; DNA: TGCGCCAGCAGCTTGGACCCACAGGGGGGTAATTCACCCCTCCACTTT; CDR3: CASSLDPQGGNSPLHF
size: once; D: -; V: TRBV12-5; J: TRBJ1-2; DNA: TGTGCTAGTGGTTTGGTACTGGGACTAAAAGGTGGCTACACCTTC; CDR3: CASGLVLGLKGGYTF
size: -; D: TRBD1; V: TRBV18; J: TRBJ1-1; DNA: TGTGCCAGCTCACCCCGGACAGGGGAGAACACTGAAGCTTTCTTT; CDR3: CASSPRTGENTEAFF
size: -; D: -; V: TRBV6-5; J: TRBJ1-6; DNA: TGTGCCAGCAGTTTTTATACAGGGCGTAATTCACCCCTCCACTTT; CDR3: CASSFYTGRNSPLHF